A single sample is the source of the 16 T cell receptor beta chains below, sequenced in a study of shared clonotypes between healthy human individuals. Profiled with immunoSEQ multiplex PCR; TCRdb holds only in-frame clones, not every one. The sample yields 190,000 or so clones, 65% to 70% seen once. The sequencing input was memory CD4+ T cells sorted from blood. Subset in this sample: CD45RA-negative fraction. These receptors all come from a man between 25 and 39 years old in good health.

The chain recombines TRBV29-1 with TRBJ2-1; a possible D gene is TRBD2 (6 bases). From germline, CDR1 is SQVTM and CDR2 ANQGSEA. The CDR3 has 18 amino acids. CDR3 in DNA: TGCAGGTACAGAGGAGAAACTCGCGGGGCACCTCAAGACAATGAGCAGTTCTTC. Its translation: CRYRGETRGAPQDNEQFF.

This clone was detected only a few times. The gene calls are TRBV4-1 and TRBJ2-7; D not certain. This CDR3 is 14 amino acids long. Germline loops: CDR1 MGHRA, CDR2 YSYEKL. Trimming cost V 5 bases and J 3 bases, with 14 bases left between them. The CDR3 bases are TGCGCCAGCAGCAATCTCGGTAAGGGCTACGAGCAGTACTTC. Protein sequence: CASSNLGKGYEQYF.

This rearrangement joins TRBV6-6 to TRBJ2-1, with D tentatively TRBD1 or TRBD2 (5 bases each). The CDR3 is 13 amino acids. CDR1 MNHNY and CDR2 SVGAGI come from the germline V gene (reference sequence). Trimming took 9 bases from V and 4 from J, leaving 13 bases between them. CDR3 region: CASSPGPYNEQFF. CDR3 bases: TGTGCCAGTAGCCCGGGACCATACAATGAGCAGTTCTTC.

The chain joins TRBV6-1 to TRBJ2-2, with TRBD2 matching 10 bases. This CDR3 is 14 amino acids long. The J segment lost 5 bases and the V segment lost 8 bases, leaving 5 bases of the junction unmatched. Germline lookup yields CDR1 MNHNS and CDR2 SASEGT. The CDR3 DNA follows: TGTGCCAGCGCTAGCGGGAGTACGACCGGGGAGCTGTTTTTT. As protein: CASASGSTTGELFF.

J is TRBJ2-7 and V is TRBV7-2; 11 nucleotides line up with TRBD2. In germline, CDR1 is SGHTA, CDR2 FQGNSA. The CDR3 spans 14 residues. V dropped 3 bases and J dropped 3; count of bases not matched to a gene: 1. The CDR3 DNA reads TGTGCCAGCAGCTTCGGGACTAGCGGCTACGAGCAGTACTTC. It specifies CASSFGTSGYEQYF.

The chain combines TRBV10-1 with TRBJ2-2, with D unresolved. V lost 5 bases and J lost 4, with 17 bases in between. Germline CDR1 reads WNHNN; CDR2 reads SYGVQD (reference sequence). The CDR3 is 16 amino acids. CDR3 region: CASSSTLPHITGELFF. The CDR3 nucleotides read TGCGCCAGCAGTTCTACTCTACCCCATATCACCGGGGAGCTGTTTTTT.

This clone has just one count. The V gene is TRBV5-1, the J gene TRBJ1-5, with a weak D call TRBD1 (6 bases). From germline, CDR1 is SGHRS and CDR2 YFSETQ. The ends were cut back, 1 base at V and 2 bases at J, with 13 bases in the middle. The length of the CDR3 is 16 residues. The CDR3 DNA sequence: TGCGCCAGCAGCTTGAATGGGGGGCTCGGCAATCAGCCCCAGCATTTT. Translated, it gives CASSLNGGLGNQPQHF.

The J gene is TRBJ1-3, the V gene TRBV5-1; D remains ambiguous. CDR3 size: 16 residues. The germline gives CDR1 SGHRS, CDR2 YFSETQ. V shed 0 bases and J shed 3 bases, with 13 bases lying between them. DNA for the CDR3: TGCGCCAGCAGCTTGGGGGAGGCCTACAGTGGAAACACCATATATTTT. This translates into CASSLGEAYSGNTIYF.

This clone was counted only a few times. The chain links TRBV5-1 to TRBJ2-7, with a possible D match to TRBD2 (6 bases). This CDR3 spans 16 amino acids. With 4 bases removed from V and 2 bases from J, the gap between germline ends came to 19 bases. Germline V CDR1 and CDR2: SGHRS, YFSETQ. The CDR3 DNA reads TGCGCCAGCAGCGAACGCCCCGGGACTGGTACCTACGAGCAGTACTTC. This translates into CASSERPGTGTYEQYF.

This sequence joins TRBV7-9 and TRBJ2-3, with 11 bases identical to TRBD2. This CDR3 is built from 16 residues. The germline V gene has CDR1 SEHNR and CDR2 FQNEAQ (reference sequence). V lost 5 bases and J lost 2; bases outside the gene matches: 6. The CDR3 sequence is CASSPPGLAATDTQYF. CDR3 DNA: TGTGCCAGCAGCCCTCCGGGACTAGCGGCCACAGATACGCAGTATTTT. Complete variable domain (other parts from reference TRBV7-9 and TRBJ2-3): DTGVSQNPRHKITKRGQNVTFRCDPISEHNRLYWYRQTLGQGPEFLTYFQNEAQLEKSRLLSDRFSAERPKGSFSTLEIQRTEQGDSAMYLCASSPPGLAATDTQYFGPGTRLTVL.

V and J are TRBV28 and TRBJ2-7; no reliable D call. Germline-derived CDR1 and CDR2 are MDHEN and SYDVKM. V dropped 7 bases and J dropped 4 bases, with 17 bases sitting between them. The CDR3 is made up of 14 amino acids. The CDR3 DNA is TGTGCCAGCAACCAAGCCCCATCGAGGTACGAGCAGTACTTC. Translated: CASNQAPSRYEQYF.

The chain couples TRBV5-1 to TRBJ1-3, with no clear D. Trimming removed 0 bases at V and 3 bases at J, with 13 bases between. This CDR3 is 16 amino acids long. Germline values: CDR1 SGHRS, CDR2 YFSETQ. The DNA of the CDR3 is TGCGCCAGCAGCTTGGGGTGGACTTTTAATGGAAACACCATATATTTT. This encodes CASSLGWTFNGNTIYF.

The chain couples TRBV11-3 to TRBJ2-3; 8 positions match TRBD1. The CDR3 has 15 residues. Germline values: CDR1 SGHNT, CDR2 YENEEA. Losses at the gene ends were 0 bases for V and 3 bases for J; bases not matched to a gene: 2. The CDR3 region is CASSLDRGRTDTQYF. The CDR3 nucleotides read TGTGCCAGCAGCTTAGACAGGGGGCGGACAGATACGCAGTATTTT.

The V gene is TRBV6-6, the J gene TRBJ2-2, with TRBD1 as a possible D gene (5 bases). Germline values: CDR1 MNHNY, CDR2 SVGAGI (reference sequence). The CDR3 spans 15 residues. V lost 2 bases to trimming and J lost 0 bases, with 7 bases between them. The CDR3 loop is CASSYGQTNTGELFF. CDR3 bases: TGTGCCAGCAGTTACGGACAAACGAACACCGGGGAGCTGTTTTTT.

This chain uses TRBV6-5 with TRBJ2-5; D is undetermined. The CDR3 loop spans 14 amino acids. CDR1 and CDR2 (germline): MNHEY, SVGAGI. Trimming took 2 bases from V and 5 from J, leaving 12 bases between them. The CDR3 bases are TGTGCCAGCAGTTACGATCTTCACGGCGAGACCCAGTACTTC. This sequence encodes CASSYDLHGETQYF.

The gene calls are TRBV30 and TRBJ1-2; D call uncertain. The CDR3 is 11 residues long. Germline V gene data show CDR1 as GTSNPN and CDR2 as SVGIG (reference sequence). Trimming cost V 1 base and J 3 bases, with 3 bases left between them. The CDR3 DNA is TGTGCCTGGAGTGAGGACTATGGCTACACCTTC. This gives the protein CAWSEDYGYTF. The full variable domain, with the rest looked up from reference TRBV30 and TRBJ1-2, is SQTIHQWPATLVQPVGSPLSLECTVEGTSNPNLYWYRQAAGRGLQLLFYSVGIGQISSEVPQNLSASRPQDRQFILSSKKLLLSDSGFYLCAWSEDYGYTFGSGTRLTVV.